The rows below give T cell receptor beta chains drawn from one sample of a study of blood T cell repertoires in COVID-19. Here immunoSEQ multiplex PCR was the method, and the copy in TCRdb shows in-frame clones only, minus some. The sample holds roughly 150,000 clones, about 88% seen once. Material for sequencing was PBMCs or T cells enriched from blood (not recorded which). The receptors derive from a man aged 50 to 59 who had recovered from COVID-19. The CDR3 runs from the conserved cysteine through the conserved F or W. Each record gives: clone size, V gene, D gene, J gene, CDR3 protein, CDR3 DNA. D genes are given only for firm matches. A row's size may be missing; if present it is once, few, many or a size class.

.	TRBV27	TRBD1	TRBJ1-1	CATSQGARNTEAFF	TGTGCCACAAGTCAGGGGGCTAGGAACACTGAAGCTTTCTTT
.	TRBV5-1	TRBD2	TRBJ2-1	CASSLSGGYNEQFF	TGCGCCAGCAGCCTCAGCGGGGGTTACAATGAGCAGTTCTTC
.	TRBV11-2	TRBD2	TRBJ2-1	CASSLHPSGGLTNEQFF	TGTGCCAGCAGCTTACACCCCAGCGGGGGACTTACGAATGAGCAGTTCTTC
.	TRBV18	.	TRBJ1-1	CASSPASGLKRNTEAFF	TGTGCCAGCTCACCCGCCTCAGGGTTGAAAAGGAACACTGAAGCTTTCTTT
.	TRBV6-5	TRBD1	TRBJ1-6	CASGNRGSRSPLHF	TGTGCCAGCGGAAACAGGGGGTCGCGGTCACCCCTCCACTTT
.	TRBV14	.	TRBJ1-2	CASSQGGGLYGYTF	TGTGCCAGCAGCCAAGGGGGAGGCCTCTATGGCTACACCTTC
once	TRBV19	.	TRBJ1-2	CASSPGIGRGYTF	TGTGCCAGTAGCCCGGGAATTGGTCGTGGCTACACCTTC
.	TRBV6-1	.	TRBJ1-1	CASSELVRGSEAFF	TGTGCCAGCAGTGAATTAGTGCGAGGGTCTGAAGCTTTCTTT
few	TRBV5-5	.	TRBJ1-5	CASSWAAGEGRGNQPQHF	TGTGCCAGCAGCTGGGCAGCAGGCGAGGGTAGGGGCAATCAGCCCCAGCATTTT
.	TRBV3-1/TRBV3-2	.	TRBJ1-2	CASRGTAQFYGYTF	TGTGCCAGCCGCGGGACCGCACAATTCTATGGCTACACCTTC
.	TRBV6-2/TRBV6-3	TRBD1	TRBJ2-7	CASSYSAGTVSYEQYF	TGTGCCAGCAGTTACTCCGCCGGGACAGTCTCCTACGAGCAGTACTTC
.	TRBV27	.	TRBJ2-5	CASSLISGTFQETQYF	TGTGCCAGCAGTTTAATTAGCGGAACCTTTCAAGAGACCCAGTACTTC
.	TRBV7-3	TRBD2	TRBJ2-3	CASSSRLAGSWEGDTQYF	TGTGCCAGCAGCTCTAGACTAGCGGGGAGCTGGGAGGGAGATACGCAGTATTTT
.	TRBV4-2	.	TRBJ1-2	CASSQDTGSSNYGYTF	TGTGCCAGCAGCCAAGATACAGGGAGTAGCAACTATGGCTACACCTTC
.	TRBV29-1	TRBD1	TRBJ1-4	CSVERADRVEKLFF	TGCAGCGTTGAAAGAGCGGACAGGGTTGAAAAACTGTTTTTT
.	TRBV7-2	TRBD2	TRBJ2-5	CASSLDPRTSGSRGGTQYF	TGTGCCAGCAGCTTAGACCCCCGGACTAGCGGGAGCCGGGGGGGGACCCAGTACTTC
.	TRBV6-4	.	TRBJ2-3	CASSDSGYTDTQYF	TGTGCCAGCAGTGACTCGGGCTACACAGATACGCAGTATTTT